Listed below are T cell receptor beta chains from one sample, sequenced in a study of blood T cells in healthy people across ages. In TCRdb, the 5' RACE reads were re-called with MiXCR into one record per CDR3 protein. The table records some 1.5 million distinct CDR3 sequences, roughly 30% of them present only once. The sample comprised blood. The receptor source for this set is a woman aged 30 to 39 in good health. CDR3s include the opening cysteine and the closing phenylalanine or tryptophan. The D gene is left open where the match is weak. Not all rows give a size; the values are once, few, many and, for expanded clones, a class.

>few|15|TRBD2|TRBJ2-1|TRBV20-1
TGCAGTGCCAAGAATAGCGGGGGGGCCCACAATGAGCAGTTCTTC
CSAKNSGGAHNEQFF
>NA|14|NA|TRBJ1-5|TRBV20-1
TGCAGTGCTAGAGGAGGGTTGGAGAATCAGCCCCAGCATTTT
CSARGGLENQPQHF
>many|13|NA|TRBJ2-3|TRBV27
TGTGCCAGCAGTTCCGGGATCACAGATACGCAGTATTTT
CASSSGITDTQYF
>few|13|TRBD2|TRBJ2-1|TRBV5-1
TGCGCCAGCAAACTAGCGGGGGCTAATGAGCAGTTCTTC
CASKLAGANEQFF
>many|13|NA|TRBJ1-2|TRBV28
TGTGCCAGCAGGGACAGCATTAACTATGGCTACACCTTC
CASRDSINYGYTF
>few|18|TRBD2|TRBJ2-1|TRBV6-1
TGTGCCAGCAGAGCGACTAGCGGGCCTATTAGCTCCTACAATGAGCAGTTCTTC
CASRATSGPISSYNEQFF
>NA|14|NA|TRBJ1-1|TRBV10-3
TGTGCCATCAGTGAGCGCCAGGGGAACACTGAAGCTTTCTTT
CAISERQGNTEAFF
>once|15|NA|TRBJ1-1|TRBV5-5
TGCGCCAGCAGCTTGGCTCGAGGCCGTGGAACTGAAGCTTTCTTT
CASSLARGRGTEAFF
>many|13|NA|TRBJ2-3|TRBV29-1
TGCAGCTTTGGGACACCTGCACAGAGGACGCAGTATTTT
CSFGTPAQRTQYF
>NA|16|TRBD1|TRBJ2-5|TRBV7-2
TGTGCCAGCAGCTTAGAGAGGTCAGGGGGCGCAGAGACCCAGTACTTC
CASSLERSGGAETQYF
>NA|16|TRBD1|TRBJ2-1|TRBV5-1
TGCGCCAGCAGCACATTAACAGGGGGCAATTACAATGAGCAGTTCTTC
CASSTLTGGNYNEQFF
>many|14|TRBD1|TRBJ2-5|TRBV12-3/TRBV12-4
TGTGCCAGCAGCCTGACAGGGGAAAGGGAGACCCAGTACTTC
CASSLTGERETQYF
>NA|16|NA|TRBJ2-4|TRBV6-5
TGTGCCAGCAGTTACGGCGGTAATCTAGCCAAAAACATTCAGTACTTC
CASSYGGNLAKNIQYF
>many|13|NA|TRBJ2-5|TRBV20-1
TGCAGTGCTCCCCCCAGCGGAAAAGAGACCCAGTACTTC
CSAPPSGKETQYF
>few|16|TRBD1|TRBJ2-5|TRBV5-1
TGCGCCAGCAGCTTGAGAGGACAGGGTGTAGTAGAGACCCAGTACTTC
CASSLRGQGVVETQYF
>NA|15|NA|TRBJ1-4|TRBV18
TGTGCCAGCTCACCTTACCCGGACAAGAATGAAAAACTGTTTTTT
CASSPYPDKNEKLFF
>many|16|TRBD2|TRBJ2-3|TRBV7-9
TGTGCCAGCAGCTTACGAGGGACTACCAGCACAGAAACGCAGTATTTT
CASSLRGTTSTETQYF
>NA|14|NA|TRBJ2-7|TRBV7-2
TGTGCCAGCAGACCAGAGAGGGGATCCTACGAGCAGTACTTC
CASRPERGSYEQYF
>NA|12|TRBD2|TRBJ2-2|TRBV12-3/TRBV12-4
TGTGCCAGCTCGACTAGCCCCGGGGAGCTGTTTTTT
CASSTSPGELFF
>many|14|TRBD2|TRBJ2-5|TRBV20-1
TGCAGTGCTGGGACTAGCGGGCCTCAAGAGACCCAGTACTTC
CSAGTSGPQETQYF
>NA|14|NA|TRBJ2-1|TRBV4-1
TGCGCCAGCAGCCAAGATGGGACATTCAATGAGCAGTTCTTC
CASSQDGTFNEQFF
>NA|12|NA|TRBJ2-2|TRBV9
TGTGCCAGCAACGTTTTGACCGGGGAGCTGTTTTTT
CASNVLTGELFF